The present entry profiles one TCR beta chain with its context. What this receptor recognizes is not known. Base qualities were left out, and no much larger clone turns up one base away. Library preparation used the immunoSEQ multiplex PCR assay. For the multiplex PCR, a mixture combining 60 forward primers for TCR Vbeta segments and 13 reverse primers for TCR Jbeta segments was used. A multiplex PCR assay on genomic DNA amplified the CDR3 region of rearranged TCR beta genes. The amplified TCR beta libraries were sequenced on the Illumina HiSeq System as 87-base-pair reads. As for how the authors treated the data: Across the 500 to 850 repertoires, a later analysis counted about 81 million unique TCR beta chains, roughly 11 million of which were shared by at least two donors. To remove PCR and sequencing errors, raw reads were error-corrected and collapsed into unique sequences using a nearest-neighbor algorithm that merged closely related sequences. To assign V, D and J gene segments, CDR3 sequences were aligned to IMGT reference sequences. For a sequence to be retained, a match of at least six nucleotides to both a V gene segment and a J gene segment was required. A rearrangement counted as productive if the CDR3 had no stop codons and remained in frame with V and J, and every other rearrangement counted as non-productive. CDR3 was defined according to IMGT convention as the region running from the second conserved V-encoded cysteine to the conserved J-encoded phenylalanine. In an earlier analysis of approximately 500 of the donors, sequences lacking an unambiguous match to a single V gene segment were excluded. An earlier analysis of a few hundred of the donors classified V segments as functional when productive rearrangements were above 56.7% and as segregating when the standard deviation between donors was above 5%. A statistical classification framework was built for diagnosing cytomegalovirus status from the catalog of TCR beta chain sequences. In a later analysis, TCR nucleotide sequences were compared against IMGT/GENE-DB human TR gene sequences so that V and J genes could be assigned. In a later analysis, CDR3 sequences and most-parsimonious VDJ recombination scenarios were assigned using the TCRdist pipeline. In a later analysis, each TCR beta chain was defined by its CDR3 amino acid sequence together with its V-gene family, and reads lacking a unique V-gene family were excluded. As a way to deal with suspected cross-contamination and a sequencing artifact, a later analysis dropped nearly 600 nucleotide sequences that were highly shared and had low generation probability. In a later analysis, a clonal expansion index was calculated for each public chain from normalized within-repertoire ranks of inferred template counts. In a later analysis, generation probabilities were computed using a VDJ recombination model fitted to out-of-frame rearrangements, and the results were checked against IGoR. A later analysis scored TCR-TCR, TCR-HLA and TCR-CMV co-occurrence with hypergeometric tests, applying a repertoire-size bias correction to TCR pairs. False discovery rates were estimated in a later analysis by permuting HLA or CMV assignments 20 times. In a later analysis, co-occurring TCRs were grouped using DBSCAN, with TCRdist sequence similarity added in when clustering inside HLA-allele-positive subsets. Repertoires with fewer than 30,000 or more than 120,000 public chains were left out of co-occurrence clustering, as were about five repertoires with anomalous nucleotide sharing. TCRdb stores this immuneACCESS table with in-frame sequences only. Part of the clones is absent; in the studies checked, under half of the shortfall reflects unresolved V genes, and no reason is known for the rest. Clone size and the V and J calls come from that table; the DNA yielded D and trimming. The sample data list approximately 100,000 clones, and less than 85% of these were observed just once. The top ten clonotypes cover around 7.4% of the sample.

Germline trimming: 4 bases from V, 4 bases from J; junction bases outside gene matches: 6. From the cysteine through the phenylalanine, the CDR3 covers 16 amino acids. The kept DNA is CDR3 alone, 48 bases in frame from the first base. Sequences MNHEY (CDR1) and SMNVEV (CDR2) are obtained from the germline V gene (reference sequence). The record originates from a study of cytomegalovirus exposure and HLA in healthy donors (dated by TCRdb to about 2017). Study-level background: An earlier analysis of roughly 610 of the donors reported approximately 260 Gb of sequence data and some 110 million unique TCR beta sequences obtained from roughly 180 million T cells. Around 330 gigabases of sequencing data and roughly 80 million unique TCR sequences made up an early release that covered under 750 HLA-typed donors. The genetic ancestry cluster associated with self-reported Caucasian donors included 81% of the roughly 380 genotyped donors. The study aimed to test whether signatures of past pathogen exposure could be identified by cataloging public T cell receptors. The study profiled the T cell repertoires of under 850 subjects by immunosequencing and related them to cytomegalovirus serostatus. In addition to the first cohort of 666 subjects, a separate validation cohort of approximately 120 different subjects was used. To predict cytomegalovirus infection status, the study combined high-throughput TCR immunosequencing, statistical association of individual TCRs with disease status, and machine learning. To study patterns of TCR occurrence, a later analysis re-analyzed previously published TCR beta repertoires from 550 to 800 donors and added high-resolution HLA genotyping. The later analysis used no new phenotypic data to find candidate immune exposures, relying instead on TCR beta sequences and their occurrence across donors. An earlier analysis of around 640 of the donors used high-throughput TCR beta sequencing to judge whether each TCR beta V gene segment behaved as functional or pseudogenic. Alongside the repertoire data, information on donor age, sex, ethnicity and CMV serostatus was compiled. A later genetic analysis took genome-wide SNP genotypes for about 65% of the 666 donors and used that subset as a discovery cohort. Every repertoire in the discovery cohort had been generated on one and the same sequencing platform. HLA typing covered class I and class II loci at four-digit resolution. The number of donors typed differed by locus, with about 629-630 for A, B, C, DRB1 and DQB1, roughly 520 for DQA1, 606 for DPA1, and over 400 for DPB1. Four to six DR-DQ haplotypes were handled as single units for association and clustering, since linkage in the cohort was strong. On average, 235,054 unique TCR beta nucleotide sequences were sequenced per donor among about 400 genotyped donors of the cohort, with 15% to 20% of those sequences being non-productive.

Overall study results and their limits: In vitro tests confirmed that a few of the cytomegalovirus-associated TCR beta chains recognize cytomegalovirus antigens. A later analysis reported that several top co-occurrence clusters appeared linked to parvovirus B19, influenza, CMV and Epstein-Barr virus. In an earlier analysis of 587 of the donors, most TCR beta V segments appeared in productive rearrangements about 87% or about 30% of the time, broadly matching IMGT annotations. A later genetic analysis associated a missense DCLRE1C variant with V-gene and J-gene trimming of TCR beta chains, and an independent cohort replicated the association. The 87-base-pair reads could not distinguish some IMGT-functional V segments, including TRBV6-2 and TRBV6-3, so those segments were excluded. Strong co-occurrence of HLA alleles, especially DR and DQ, made assigning TCR associations to individual alleles difficult. Roughly uniform sequencing depth across donors was assumed in presence/absence analyses, although this assumption may not hold. In both the original and validation cohorts, the classifier was reported to diagnose cytomegalovirus status with high specificity and sensitivity. A cluster of highly shared sequence variants was judged likely to represent a technical artifact of the sequencing pipeline. Compared with the roughly 710-donor mean, donors in an Asian-associated ancestry cluster had fewer N-insertions in productive TCRs, according to a later genetic analysis. According to a later analysis, most CMV-associated TCR beta chains appeared to be HLA-restricted, and the HLA associations seemed to be driven largely by CMV exposure. The authors suggested that the approach could potentially be generalized to other disease states and immunological phenotypes. In a later analysis, HLA-associated TCR beta chains showed more clonal expansion and lower generation probabilities than non-associated chains that were equally common. Correlated functional status among segregating V segments might reflect linkage disequilibrium, but an unknown experimental factor could not be ruled out. HLA typing was unavailable for some donors at each locus, so association tests used only the typed subset. In this cohort, only TCR beta chains were sequenced, and detectable features were limited by the absence of alpha or paired-chain data. Approximately 16 rarely observed V segments, including chromosome 9 orphons, were excluded from the earlier analysis of 550 to 700 of the donors because counts were too low. A further reported finding was that TCR beta sequences accurately predicted the HLA-A and HLA-B alleles for most subjects in the first cohort. In a later analysis, the rate of TCR association differed among HLA loci, with DRB1 alleles having the most associated TCRs and HLA-C alleles having the fewest. A total of 150 to 200 TCR beta chains were listed by the study as associated with cytomegalovirus. Across donors, most TCR sequences were observed very rarely, whereas some public TCRs were present in many individuals. At a false discovery rate of 0.05, a later analysis linked 16,000 or so TCR beta sequences to specific HLA alleles. The only immune exposure information available for the cohort was CMV serostatus.

The cohort consisted of more than 650 healthy bone marrow donors. All cohort members were sampled while nominally healthy, although unrecorded immune exposures were likely present. The donor was CMV seropositive and belonged to the group of 250 to 300 seropositive cohort members. Each donor provided a peripheral blood sample, and peripheral blood mononuclear cells were used for TCR beta sequencing. The Qiagen DNeasy Blood Extraction Kit was used to extract genomic DNA from the blood cell samples. The TCR was taken from a man in his forties in good health and CMV-seropositive. Input material: PBMCs. The rearranged chain carries TRBV27 and TRBJ2-5, with 13 bases aligning to TRBD2. The CDR3 region has the sequence CASSWRTSGGLETQYF. The DNA is TGTGCCAGCAGTTGGCGGACTAGCGGGGGACTAGAGACCCAGTACTTC.